This T cell receptor beta chain was captured by sequencing in a study of CD8+ T cells in alopecia areata. General study results and limits: Among the cells sequenced in scalp samples are also the resident alphabeta T cells of normal skin.

V lost 3 bases, J lost 2 bases, and 2 bases stayed unmatched. This CDR3 has 15 amino acids. Germline V lookup: CDR1 KGHSH, CDR2 LQKENI. Following extraction, RNA underwent reverse transcription to cDNA, which served as the sequencing template. Here immunoSEQ multiplex PCR was the method, and the copy in TCRdb shows in-frame clones only, minus some. Among under 350,000 clones listed, 58% were seen once. Concerning this clone itself: The antigen is unknown.

Indicated treatment: oral pan-JAK inhibitor, 5-10 mg twice daily. The sample here was CD4+ T cells sorted from blood, taken at week 24, from a patient treated with tofacitinib. The source of this sequence is a human donor with alopecia areata. The chain uses TRBV18 and TRBJ2-2, with TRBD1 matching over 8 bases. CDR3 in DNA: TGTGCCAGCTCACCGACAGGGGCCAACACCGGGGAGCTGTTTTTT. As protein: CASSPTGANTGELFF.